This T cell receptor (beta chain) was sequenced during a study of cytomegalovirus exposure and HLA in healthy donors. The PCR made use of 60 Vbeta and 13 Jbeta primers. TCRdb keeps only in-frame clones here, not all; method: immunoSEQ multiplex PCR. In the table there are some 140,000 clones, roughly 9.6% of which are singletons. V was clipped by 3 bases and J by 3 bases; unmatched bases: 5. CDR1 is KGHSH, CDR2 LQKENI, per germline. The CDR3 has 15 amino acids. The sample holds a few counts of this clone. The origin of this receptor is a woman in her thirties or forties in good health and CMV-seropositive. The chain combines TRBV18 with TRBJ1-3, with 7 bases that match TRBD1. Sequencing was carried out using PBMCs. CDR3 in DNA: TGTGCCAGCTCACCTAAACAGGGGATTGGAAACACCATATATTTT. Amino acids: CASSPKQGIGNTIYF.